The sequence of this T cell receptor beta chain was determined in a study of OX40 agonist ivuxolimab in advanced cancers. Overall study results and limits: Among the lowest peripheral clonal expansion occurred in 0.1-3.0 mg/kg partial responders. The study observed clonal expansion of CD4+ and CD8+ blood T cells by week 6 at 0.1 to 3.0 mg/kg.

Libraries were prepared by immunoSEQ multiplex PCR; TCRdb keeps only in-frame clonotypes and omits some of them. The sample comprises 55,000 to 75,000 clones, about nine tenths of which are singletons, and about 25% rests with the top ten. The timepoints at which blood was sampled were baseline, cycle 4 day 1, and cycle 7 day 1. The CDR3 sequence is 11 residues long. Germline V gene sequence: CDR1 LNHDA, CDR2 SQIVND (reference sequence). In its sample, this clone was seen a few times. The antigen is undetermined. The junction departs from germline at one end; a sequencing error may be responsible. Sequenced here: CD4+ or CD8+ T cells sorted from blood, sampled in a trial of the OX40 agonist ivuxolimab. The receptor's source is an adult with an advanced solid tumor such as melanoma, head and neck, liver or kidney cancer. This chain links TRBV19 with TRBJ2-7; weak D call: TRBD2 (6 bases). The CDR3 DNA sequence: TGTGCCAGTAGTATTCCCCGGGACTCCCACTTC. It specifies CASSIPRDSHF.